This T cell receptor beta chain was retrieved from a study of T cell changes during pregnancy in multiple sclerosis. Sequencing used immunoSEQ multiplex PCR; TCRdb keeps in-frame clones, though not all of them. The data contain over 25,000 clones, 90% of them singletons. The germline V and J ends were trimmed by 4 bases and 3 bases, with 11 bases remaining between them. CDR3 size: 13 residues. Germline V lookup: CDR1 SGDLS, CDR2 YYNGEE. This chain links TRBV9 with TRBJ2-7; D gene unclear. The sequence came from a female donor in good health, enrolled as a control in a pregnancy study. The source was CD4+ T cells from peripheral blood mononuclear cells, collected in the second trimester of pregnancy. The CDR3: CASSPSFFYEQYF. For the CDR3, the DNA is TGTGCCAGCAGCCCAAGCTTTTTCTACGAGCAGTACTTC.